This paragraph reports one T cell receptor (beta chain). Its cognate antigen is unknown. The data are from a study of T-cell memory formation after mild COVID-19. Notes on the study in general: Cross-reactive memory appears to have joined, as suggested by some responding clones showing up in pre-infection memory.

TCRdb analysed the 5' RACE reads with MiXCR anew, one entry per CDR3 protein. The top ten hold 23% of the sample, which has more than 150,000 distinct CDR3 sequences, over 20% seen once. Sample: PBMCs or a T cell subset sorted from them (not recorded which). The sequence was obtained from an adult woman who had mild COVID-19 (a few samples of this study predate the infection). Cell type and time point are not known.

For the CDR3, the DNA is TGTGCCAGCAGCGTAGATGGTACCCCCTACGAGCAGTACTTC. It translates to CASSVDGTPYEQYF. The genes are TRBV9 and TRBJ2-7, with D unresolved. V was clipped by 0 bases and J by 2 bases, with 9 bases between them. Per the germline V gene, CDR1 is SGDLS and CDR2 is YYNGEE. The CDR3 contains 14 residues.